This T cell receptor beta chain is from a study of post-analysis software for immune sequencing data. Study-wide results and caveats: Under F measure analysis, samples from one preparation batch co-clustered strongly. A few TRBV segments appeared more often in patients than in controls, and TRBV5-6, TRBV5-1 and TRBV20-1 were among these.

The CDR3 has 13 amino acids. TCR beta libraries were prepared from cDNA with unique molecular identifiers. TCRdb re-called the PCR reads with MiXCR, one entry per CDR3 protein. Of more than 500,000 distinct CDR3 sequences listed, 30% to 40% are singletons. To note about this clonotype: The antigen is unknown. The junction departs from the called germline gene at one end, perhaps through a read error.

The chain links TRBV12-3 or TRBV12-4 to TRBJ2-1; D is undetermined. The source material was blood. This clonotype originated in a girl under 18 with multiple sclerosis. The CDR3 DNA follows: TGTACCAGCAGTCAGGACCTGTTCGGGGAGCAGTTCTTC. It is translated as CTSSQDLFGEQFF.